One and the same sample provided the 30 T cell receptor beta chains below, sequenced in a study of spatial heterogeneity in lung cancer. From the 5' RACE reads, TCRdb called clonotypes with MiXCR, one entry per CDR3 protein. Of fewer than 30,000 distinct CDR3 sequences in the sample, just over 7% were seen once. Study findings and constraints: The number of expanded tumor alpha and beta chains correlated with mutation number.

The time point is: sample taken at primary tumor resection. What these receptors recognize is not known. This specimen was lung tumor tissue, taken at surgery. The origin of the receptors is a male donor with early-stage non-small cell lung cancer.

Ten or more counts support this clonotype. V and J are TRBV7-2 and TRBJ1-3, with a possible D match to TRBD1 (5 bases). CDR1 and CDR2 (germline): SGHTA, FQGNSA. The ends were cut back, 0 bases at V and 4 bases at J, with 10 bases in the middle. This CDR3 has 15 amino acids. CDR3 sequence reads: CASSLARGAGNTIYF. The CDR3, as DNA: TGTGCCAGCAGCTTAGCGCGCGGGGCCGGAAACACCATATATTTT.

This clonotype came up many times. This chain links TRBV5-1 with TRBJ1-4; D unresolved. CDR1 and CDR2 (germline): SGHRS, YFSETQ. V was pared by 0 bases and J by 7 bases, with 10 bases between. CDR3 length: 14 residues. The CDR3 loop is CASSLVGGGEKLFF. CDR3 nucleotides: TGCGCCAGCAGCTTGGTAGGAGGCGGTGAAAAACTGTTTTTT.

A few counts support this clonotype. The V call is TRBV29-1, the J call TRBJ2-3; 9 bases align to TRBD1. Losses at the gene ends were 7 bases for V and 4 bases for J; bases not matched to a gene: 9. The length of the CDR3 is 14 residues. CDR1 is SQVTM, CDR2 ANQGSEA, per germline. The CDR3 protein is CSAGGQGGSDTQYF. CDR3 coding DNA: TGCAGCGCTGGGGGACAGGGTGGATCAGATACGCAGTATTTT.

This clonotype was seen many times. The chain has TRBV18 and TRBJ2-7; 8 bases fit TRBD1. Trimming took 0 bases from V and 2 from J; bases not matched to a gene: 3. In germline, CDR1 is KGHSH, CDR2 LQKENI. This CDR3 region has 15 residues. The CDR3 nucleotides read TGTGCCAGCTCACCACCGAGGACAGGGACCTACGAGCAGTACTTC. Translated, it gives CASSPPRTGTYEQYF.

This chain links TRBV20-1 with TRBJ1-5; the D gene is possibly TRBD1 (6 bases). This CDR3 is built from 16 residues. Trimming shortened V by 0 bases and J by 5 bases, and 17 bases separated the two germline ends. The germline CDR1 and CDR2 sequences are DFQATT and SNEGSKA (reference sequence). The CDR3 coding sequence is TGCAGTGCTAGAGATGGTAAACGGGGGGCCCATCAGCCCCAGCATTTT. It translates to CSARDGKRGAHQPQHF.

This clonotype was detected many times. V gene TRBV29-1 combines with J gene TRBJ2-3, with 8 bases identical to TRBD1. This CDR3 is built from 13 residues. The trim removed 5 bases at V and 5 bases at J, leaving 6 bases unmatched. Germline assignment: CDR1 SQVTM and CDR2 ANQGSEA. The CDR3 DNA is TGCAGCGTTTCACAGGGGACAGGAGATACGCAGTATTTT. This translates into CSVSQGTGDTQYF.

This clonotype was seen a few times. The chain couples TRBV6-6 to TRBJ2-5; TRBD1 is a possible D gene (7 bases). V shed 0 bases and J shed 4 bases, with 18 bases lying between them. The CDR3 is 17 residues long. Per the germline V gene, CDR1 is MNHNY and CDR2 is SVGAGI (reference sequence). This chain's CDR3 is CASSYSRQGGWGETQYF. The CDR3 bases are TGTGCCAGCAGTTACTCACGACAGGGAGGTTGGGGAGAGACCCAGTACTTC.

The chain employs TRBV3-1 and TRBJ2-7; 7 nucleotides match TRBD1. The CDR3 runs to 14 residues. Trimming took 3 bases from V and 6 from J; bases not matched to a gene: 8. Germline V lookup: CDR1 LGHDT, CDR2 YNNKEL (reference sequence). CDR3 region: CASSHLGGWGEQYF. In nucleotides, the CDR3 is TGTGCCAGCAGCCACCTAGGGGGCTGGGGCGAGCAGTACTTC.

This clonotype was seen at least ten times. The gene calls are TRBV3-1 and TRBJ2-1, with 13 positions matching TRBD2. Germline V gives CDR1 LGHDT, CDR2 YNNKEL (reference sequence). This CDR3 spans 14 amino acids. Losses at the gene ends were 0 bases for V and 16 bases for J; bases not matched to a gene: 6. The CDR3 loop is CASSQDTSGGAHFF. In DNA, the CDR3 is TGTGCCAGCAGCCAAGATACTAGCGGGGGGGCTCATTTCTTC.

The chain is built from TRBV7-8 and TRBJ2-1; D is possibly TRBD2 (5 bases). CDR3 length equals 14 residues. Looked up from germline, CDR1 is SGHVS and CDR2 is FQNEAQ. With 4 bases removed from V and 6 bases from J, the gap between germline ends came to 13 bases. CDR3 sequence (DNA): TGTGCCAGCAGCTCCACCGGGATTCGCAATGAGCAGTTCTTC. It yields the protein CASSSTGIRNEQFF.

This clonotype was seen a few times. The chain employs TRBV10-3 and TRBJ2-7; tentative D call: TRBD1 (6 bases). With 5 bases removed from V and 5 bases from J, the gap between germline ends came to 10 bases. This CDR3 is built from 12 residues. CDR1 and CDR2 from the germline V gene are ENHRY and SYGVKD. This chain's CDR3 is CAISSGENEQYF. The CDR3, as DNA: TGTGCCATCAGTTCAGGGGAGAACGAGCAGTACTTC.

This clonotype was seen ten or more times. CDR3 region: CATRVGGALAEQFF. The CDR3 coding sequence is TGTGCCACCAGGGTAGGGGGGGCTTTGGCGGAGCAGTTCTTC. The gene calls are TRBV28 and TRBJ2-1, with D tentatively TRBD2 (7 bases). The CDR3 is 14 amino acids. Germline V gene sequence: CDR1 MDHEN, CDR2 SYDVKM. Trimming stripped 10 bases from V and 10 bases from J, with 23 bases between.

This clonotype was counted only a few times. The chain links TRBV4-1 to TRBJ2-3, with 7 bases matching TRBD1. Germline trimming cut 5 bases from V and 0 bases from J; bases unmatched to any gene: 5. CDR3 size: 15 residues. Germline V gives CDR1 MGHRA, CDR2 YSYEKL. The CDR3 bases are TGCGCCAGCAGCTTACAGGGGCAAAGCACAGATACGCAGTATTTT. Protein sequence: CASSLQGQSTDTQYF.

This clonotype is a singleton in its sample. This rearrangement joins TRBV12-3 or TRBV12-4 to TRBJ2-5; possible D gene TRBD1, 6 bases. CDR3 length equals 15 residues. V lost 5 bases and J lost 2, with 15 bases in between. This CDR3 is CASSNGQTVQETQYF. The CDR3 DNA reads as TGTGCCAGCAGTAACGGACAGACGGTTCAAGAGACCCAGTACTTC.

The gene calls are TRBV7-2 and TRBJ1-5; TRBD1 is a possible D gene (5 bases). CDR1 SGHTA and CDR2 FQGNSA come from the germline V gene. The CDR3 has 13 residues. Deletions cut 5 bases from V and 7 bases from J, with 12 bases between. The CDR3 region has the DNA TGTGCCAGCAGCCCAGACAGTCTCCAGCCCCAGCATTTT. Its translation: CASSPDSLQPQHF. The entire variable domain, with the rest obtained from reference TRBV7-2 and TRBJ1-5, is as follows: GAGVSQSPSNKVTEKGKDVELRCDPISGHTALYWYRQSLGQGLEFLIYFQGNSAPDKSGLPSDRFSAERTGGSVSTLTIQRTQQEDSAVYLCASSPDSLQPQHFGDGTRLSIL.

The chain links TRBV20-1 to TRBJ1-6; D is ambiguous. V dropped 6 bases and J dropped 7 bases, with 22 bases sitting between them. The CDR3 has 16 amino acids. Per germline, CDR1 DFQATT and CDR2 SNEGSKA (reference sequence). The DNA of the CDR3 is TGCAGTGCATACGAGGCGGAGCGTACGGGGAATTCACCCCTCCACTTT. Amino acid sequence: CSAYEAERTGNSPLHF.

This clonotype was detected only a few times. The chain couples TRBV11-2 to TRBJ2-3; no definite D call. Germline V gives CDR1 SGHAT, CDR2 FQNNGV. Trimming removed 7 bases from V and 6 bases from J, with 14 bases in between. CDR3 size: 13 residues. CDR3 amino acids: CASNPNLGDTQYF. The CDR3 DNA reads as TGTGCCAGCAACCCAAATTTGGGGGATACGCAGTATTTT.

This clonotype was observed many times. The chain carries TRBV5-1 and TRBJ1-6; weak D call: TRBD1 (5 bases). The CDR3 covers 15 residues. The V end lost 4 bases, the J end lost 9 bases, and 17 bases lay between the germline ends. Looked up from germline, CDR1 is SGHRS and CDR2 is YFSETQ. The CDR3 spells CASSQISGFASPLHF. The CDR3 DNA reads TGCGCCAGCAGCCAGATATCAGGGTTCGCTTCACCCCTCCACTTT. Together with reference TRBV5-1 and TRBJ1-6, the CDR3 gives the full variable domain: KAGVTQTPRYLIKTRGQQVTLSCSPISGHRSVSWYQQTPGQGLQFLFEYFSETQRNKGNFPGRFSGRQFSNSRSEMNVSTLELGDSALYLCASSQISGFASPLHFGNGTRLTVT.

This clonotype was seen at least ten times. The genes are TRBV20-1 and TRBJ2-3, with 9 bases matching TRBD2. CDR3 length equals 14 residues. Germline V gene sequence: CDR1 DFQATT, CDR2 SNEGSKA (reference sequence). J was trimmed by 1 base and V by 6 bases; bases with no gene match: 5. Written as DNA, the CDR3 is TGCAGTGCAGGGCCTAGCGGGGGCACAGATACGCAGTATTTT. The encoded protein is CSAGPSGGTDTQYF.

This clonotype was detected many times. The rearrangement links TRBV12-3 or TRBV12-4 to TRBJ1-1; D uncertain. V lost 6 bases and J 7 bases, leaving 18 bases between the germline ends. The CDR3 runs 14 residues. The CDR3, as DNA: TGTGCCAGCAGCCCTATAGACCGAGGTAGTGAAGCTTTCTTT. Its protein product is CASSPIDRGSEAFF.

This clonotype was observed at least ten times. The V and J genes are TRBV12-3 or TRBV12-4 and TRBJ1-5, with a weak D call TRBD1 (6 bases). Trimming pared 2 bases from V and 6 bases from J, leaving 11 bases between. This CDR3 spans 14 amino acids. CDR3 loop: CASSLIGGGQPQHF. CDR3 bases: TGTGCCAGCAGTTTAATCGGGGGCGGTCAGCCCCAGCATTTT.

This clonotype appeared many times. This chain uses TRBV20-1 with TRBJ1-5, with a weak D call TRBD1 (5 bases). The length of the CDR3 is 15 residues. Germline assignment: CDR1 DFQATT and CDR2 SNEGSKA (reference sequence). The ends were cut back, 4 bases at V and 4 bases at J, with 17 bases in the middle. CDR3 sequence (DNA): TGCAGTGCTACCCCGGCAGGGATTCAGAATCAGCCCCAGCATTTT. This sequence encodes CSATPAGIQNQPQHF.

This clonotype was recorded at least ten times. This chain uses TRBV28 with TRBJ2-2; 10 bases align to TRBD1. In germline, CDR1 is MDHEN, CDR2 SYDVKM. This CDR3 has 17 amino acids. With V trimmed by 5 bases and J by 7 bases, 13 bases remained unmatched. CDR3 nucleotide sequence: TGTGCCAGCAGTCGCGGGACAGGGGATTATAGTGGCGGGGAGCTGTTTTTT. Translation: CASSRGTGDYSGGELFF.

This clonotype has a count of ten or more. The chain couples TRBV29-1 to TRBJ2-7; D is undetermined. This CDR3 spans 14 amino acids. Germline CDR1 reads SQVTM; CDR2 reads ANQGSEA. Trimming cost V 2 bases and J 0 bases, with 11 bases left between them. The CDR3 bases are TGCAGCGTTGAAAGGACCCCTAGCTCCTACGAGCAGTACTTC. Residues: CSVERTPSSYEQYF.

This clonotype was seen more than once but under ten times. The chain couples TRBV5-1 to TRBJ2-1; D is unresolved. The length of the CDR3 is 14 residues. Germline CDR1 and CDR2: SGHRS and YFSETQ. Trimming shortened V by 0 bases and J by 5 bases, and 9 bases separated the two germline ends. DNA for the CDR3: TGCGCCAGCAGCTTGGGGCAGGCGGACAATGAGCAGTTCTTC. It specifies CASSLGQADNEQFF. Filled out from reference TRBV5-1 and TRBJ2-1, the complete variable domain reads KAGVTQTPRYLIKTRGQQVTLSCSPISGHRSVSWYQQTPGQGLQFLFEYFSETQRNKGNFPGRFSGRQFSNSRSEMNVSTLELGDSALYLCASSLGQADNEQFFGPGTRLTVL.

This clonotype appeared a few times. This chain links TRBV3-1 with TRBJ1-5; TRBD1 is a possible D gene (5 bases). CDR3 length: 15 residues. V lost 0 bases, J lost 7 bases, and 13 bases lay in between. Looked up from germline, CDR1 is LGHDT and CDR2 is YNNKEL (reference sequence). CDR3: CASSQDSGGGQPQHF. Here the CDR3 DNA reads TGTGCCAGCAGCCAAGACTCAGGTGGGGGACAGCCCCAGCATTTT.

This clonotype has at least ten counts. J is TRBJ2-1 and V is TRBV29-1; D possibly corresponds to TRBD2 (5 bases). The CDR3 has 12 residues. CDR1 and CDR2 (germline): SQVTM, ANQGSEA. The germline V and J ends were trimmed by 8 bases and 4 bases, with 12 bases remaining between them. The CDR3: CSSAGWYNEQFF. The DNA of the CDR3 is TGCAGCTCGGCGGGTTGGTACAATGAGCAGTTCTTC.

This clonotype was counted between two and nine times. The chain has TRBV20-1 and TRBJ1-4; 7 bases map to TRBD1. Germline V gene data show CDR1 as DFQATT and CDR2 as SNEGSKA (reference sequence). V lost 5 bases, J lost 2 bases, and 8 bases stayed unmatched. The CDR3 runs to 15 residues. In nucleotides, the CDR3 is TGCAGTGCTCCGGACAGGCGGTGGACTAATGAAAAACTGTTTTTT. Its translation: CSAPDRRWTNEKLFF.

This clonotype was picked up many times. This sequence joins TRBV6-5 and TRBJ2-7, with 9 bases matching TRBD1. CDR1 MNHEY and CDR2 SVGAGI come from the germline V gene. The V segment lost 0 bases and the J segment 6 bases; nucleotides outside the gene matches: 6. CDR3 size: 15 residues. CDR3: CASSYSTQGAGEQYF. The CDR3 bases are TGTGCCAGCAGTTACTCAACACAGGGGGCTGGCGAGCAGTACTTC.

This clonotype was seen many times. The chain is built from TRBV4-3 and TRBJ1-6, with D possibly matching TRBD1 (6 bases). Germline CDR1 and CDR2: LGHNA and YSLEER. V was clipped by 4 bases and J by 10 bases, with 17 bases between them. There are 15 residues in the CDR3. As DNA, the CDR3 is TGCGCCAGCAGCCTGGACAGCAAAGTACGATCACCCCTCCACTTT. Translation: CASSLDSKVRSPLHF.